The text below deals with one T cell receptor (beta chain). TCRdb keeps only in-frame clones here, not all; method: immunoSEQ multiplex PCR. The profile covers around 83,000 clones, with over 75% appearing a single time and roughly 21% taken by the ten largest. This sample is part of a study of T cell responses to AZD1222 COVID-19 vaccine. The source is an adult in good health. Source: peripheral blood, taken on day 0 of AZD1222 vaccination.

CDR3 nucleotides: TGTGCCAGCAGTAAACTAGCGGGAGGCAATGAGCAGTTCTTC. Amino acid sequence: CASSKLAGGNEQFF. The J gene is TRBJ2-1, the V gene TRBV6-2 or TRBV6-3; 12 positions match TRBD2. The germline CDR1 and CDR2 sequences are MNHEY and SVGEGT. CDR3 length: 14 residues. Germline trimming cut 5 bases from V and 6 bases from J; bases unmatched to any gene: 2.